This T cell receptor beta chain stems from a study of T-cell reconstitution after alpha-beta-depleted transplantation in children. This clonotype was seen ten or more times. Trimming shortened V by 5 bases and J by 3 bases, and 15 bases separated the two germline ends. The CDR3 runs 15 residues. Germline V CDR1 and CDR2: SGHVS, FQNEAQ. TCRbeta library construction was performed incorporating unique molecular identifiers. TCRdb reprocessed the PCR reads via MiXCR and lists one record per CDR3 protein. Of about 340,000 distinct CDR3 sequences in the sample, under 13% were seen once. The chain carries TRBV7-8 and TRBJ2-3, with D hard to call. Here the sequenced sample was PBMCs from the stem cell graft donor, taken from the stem cell graft. This sequence originates from a human donor who donated a stem cell graft to a child with acute lymphoblastic leukemia. The CDR3 is CASSRWEGSTDTQYF. The CDR3 bases are TGTGCCAGCAGCCGCTGGGAAGGAAGTACAGATACGCAGTATTTT. The entire variable domain, with the rest obtained from reference TRBV7-8 and TRBJ2-3, is as follows: GAGVSQSPRYKVAKRGQDVALRCDPISGHVSLFWYQQALGQGPEFLTYFQNEAQLDKSGLPSDRFFAERPEGSVSTLKIQRTQQEDSAVYLCASSRWEGSTDTQYFGPGTRLTVL.